This TCR beta chain was captured in a study of blood T cells in healthy people across ages. About this clonotype itself: Its target is not known.

Caucasian, healthy and from Russia, the donors were aged between roughly 6 and 95. Isolated per sample were at least 6 million PBMCs. The use of a sample-barcoded 5' primer and a J-beta primer mix characterized a second PCR of 7 to 11 cycles. TCRdb reprocessed the 5' RACE reads with MiXCR, giving one entry per CDR3 protein. Among over 1,200,000 distinct CDR3 sequences, almost 60% were seen once, and the ten largest hold 6.7%. Whole-study results and caveats: Diversity estimates from one million T cells were considered underestimates.

In germline, CDR1 is DFQATT, CDR2 SNEGSKA (reference sequence). V lost 0 bases, J lost 2 bases, and 10 bases stayed unmatched. The CDR3 is made up of 16 amino acids. The rearrangement links TRBV20-1 to TRBJ2-7, with TRBD2 matching 7 bases. The sequencing input was blood. The receptor was derived from a man aged 18 to 35 in good health. CDR3 sequence: CSAREVWRGGTYEQYF. CDR3 sequence (DNA): TGCAGTGCTAGAGAGGTGTGGAGGGGAGGGACCTACGAGCAGTACTTC.